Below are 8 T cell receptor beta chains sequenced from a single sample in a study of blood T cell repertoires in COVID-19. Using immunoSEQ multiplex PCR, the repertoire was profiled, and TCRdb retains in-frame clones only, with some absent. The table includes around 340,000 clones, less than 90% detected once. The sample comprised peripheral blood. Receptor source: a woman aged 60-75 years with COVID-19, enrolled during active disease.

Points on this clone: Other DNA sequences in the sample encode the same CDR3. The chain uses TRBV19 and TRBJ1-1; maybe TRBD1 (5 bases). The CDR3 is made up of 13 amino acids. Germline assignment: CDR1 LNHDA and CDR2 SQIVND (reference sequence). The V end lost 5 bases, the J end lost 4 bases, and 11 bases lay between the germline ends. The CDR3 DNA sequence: TGTGCCAGTAGTTCTCGGGGGGGCACTGAAGCTTTCTTT. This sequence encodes CASSSRGGTEAFF.

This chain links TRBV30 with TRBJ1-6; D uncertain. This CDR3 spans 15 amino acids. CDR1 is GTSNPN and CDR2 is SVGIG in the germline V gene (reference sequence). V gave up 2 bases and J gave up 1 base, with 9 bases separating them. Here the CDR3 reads CAWSPVESYNSPLHF. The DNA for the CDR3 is TGTGCCTGGAGTCCAGTCGAATCCTATAATTCACCCCTCCACTTT.

CDR3 DNA: TGTGCCAGCAGCCCCGGACTAGCGTCGGTCCATGAGCAGTTCTTC. Amino acids: CASSPGLASVHEQFF. The chain has TRBV4-2 and TRBJ2-1, with 9 nucleotides matching TRBD2. This CDR3 region has 15 residues. Germline trimming cut 4 bases from V and 8 bases from J; bases unmatched to any gene: 9. Per the germline V gene, CDR1 is LGHNA and CDR2 is YNFKEQ.

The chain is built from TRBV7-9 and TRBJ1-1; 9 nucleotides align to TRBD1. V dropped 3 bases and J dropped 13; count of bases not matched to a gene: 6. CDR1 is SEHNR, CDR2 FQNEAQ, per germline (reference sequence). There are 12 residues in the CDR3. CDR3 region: CASSLGGTGNFF. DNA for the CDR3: TGTGCCAGCAGCTTGGGCGGGACAGGGAATTTCTTT.

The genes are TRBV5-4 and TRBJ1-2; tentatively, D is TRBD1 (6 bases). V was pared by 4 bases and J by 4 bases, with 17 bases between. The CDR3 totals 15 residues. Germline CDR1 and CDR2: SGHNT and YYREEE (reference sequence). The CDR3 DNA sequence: TGTGCCAGCAGCCCGCCGGACAGCCGGTCCTATGGCTACACCTTC. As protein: CASSPPDSRSYGYTF.

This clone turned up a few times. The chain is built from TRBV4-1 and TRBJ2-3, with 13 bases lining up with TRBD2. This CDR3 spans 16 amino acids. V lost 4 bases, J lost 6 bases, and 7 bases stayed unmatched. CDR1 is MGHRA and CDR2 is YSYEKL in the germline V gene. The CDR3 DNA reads TGCGCCAGCAGCCCGCGGACTAGCGGGGGAATGGATACGCAGTATTTT. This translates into CASSPRTSGGMDTQYF.

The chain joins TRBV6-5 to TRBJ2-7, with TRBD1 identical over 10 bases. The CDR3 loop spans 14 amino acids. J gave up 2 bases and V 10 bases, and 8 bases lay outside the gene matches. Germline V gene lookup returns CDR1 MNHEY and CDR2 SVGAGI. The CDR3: CATTRDRGTYEQYF. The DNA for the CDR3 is TGTGCCACTACCCGGGACAGGGGAACCTACGAGCAGTACTTC.

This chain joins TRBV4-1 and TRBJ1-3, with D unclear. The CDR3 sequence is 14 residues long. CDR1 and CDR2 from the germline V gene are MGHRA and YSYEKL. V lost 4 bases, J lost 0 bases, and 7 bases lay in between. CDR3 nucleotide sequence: TGCGCCAGCAGCCCGGTCACCTCTGGAAACACCATATATTTT. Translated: CASSPVTSGNTIYF.